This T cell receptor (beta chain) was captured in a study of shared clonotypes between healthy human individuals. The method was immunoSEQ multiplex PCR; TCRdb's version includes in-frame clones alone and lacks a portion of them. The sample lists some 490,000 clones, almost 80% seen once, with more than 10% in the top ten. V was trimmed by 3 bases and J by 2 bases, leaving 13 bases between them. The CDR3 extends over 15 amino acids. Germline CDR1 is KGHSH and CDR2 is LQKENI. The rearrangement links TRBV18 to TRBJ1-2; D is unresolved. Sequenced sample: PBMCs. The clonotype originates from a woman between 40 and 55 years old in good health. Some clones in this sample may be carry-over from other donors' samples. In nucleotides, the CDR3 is TGTGCCAGCTCACCGCCACTAACTAGGAACTATGGCTACACCTTC. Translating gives CASSPPLTRNYGYTF.